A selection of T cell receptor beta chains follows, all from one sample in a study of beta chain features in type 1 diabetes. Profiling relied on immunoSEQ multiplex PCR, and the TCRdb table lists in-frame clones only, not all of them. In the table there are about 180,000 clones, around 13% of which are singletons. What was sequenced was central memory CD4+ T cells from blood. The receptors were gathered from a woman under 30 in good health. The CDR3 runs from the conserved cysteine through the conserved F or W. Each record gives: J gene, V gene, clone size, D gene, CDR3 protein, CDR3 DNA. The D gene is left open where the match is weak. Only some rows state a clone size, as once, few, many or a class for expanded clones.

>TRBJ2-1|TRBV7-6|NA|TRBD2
CASSQTGLAGYNEQFF
TGTGCCAGCAGCCAAACCGGACTAGCGGGGTACAATGAGCAGTTCTTC
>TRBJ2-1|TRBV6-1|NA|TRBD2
CASRLAGGYNEQFF
TGTGCCAGCAGACTAGCGGGAGGCTACAATGAGCAGTTCTTC
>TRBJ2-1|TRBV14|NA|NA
CASSLSYEQFF
TGTGCCAGCAGCCTAAGCTATGAGCAGTTCTTC
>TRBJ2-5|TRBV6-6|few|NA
CASSGSDRPQETQYF
TGTGCCAGCAGTGGATCGGACAGACCACAAGAGACCCAGTACTTC
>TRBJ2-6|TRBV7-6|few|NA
CASSASSGANVLTF
TGTGCCAGCAGCGCTAGTTCTGGGGCCAACGTCCTGACTTTC
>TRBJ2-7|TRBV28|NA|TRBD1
CASRTGSPNYEQYF
TGTGCCAGCAGGACAGGGAGCCCCAACTACGAGCAGTACTTC
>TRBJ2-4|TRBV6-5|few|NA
CASSYGSAGGIQYF
TGTGCCAGCAGTTATGGGAGCGCAGGCGGCATTCAGTACTTC
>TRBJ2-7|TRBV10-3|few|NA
CASGGSYEQYF
TGTGCCAGCGGAGGTTCCTACGAGCAGTACTTC
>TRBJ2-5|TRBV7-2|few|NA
CASSWRPGEETQYF
TGTGCCAGCAGCTGGAGACCAGGGGAAGAGACCCAGTACTTC
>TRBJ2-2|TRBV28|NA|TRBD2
CASRGLAYTGELFF
TGTGCCAGCAGGGGACTAGCTTACACCGGGGAGCTGTTTTTT
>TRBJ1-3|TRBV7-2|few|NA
CASSAPGAGNTIYF
TGTGCCAGCAGCGCGCCTGGTGCTGGAAACACCATATATTTT
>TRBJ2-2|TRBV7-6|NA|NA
CASSLGLTTGELFF
TGTGCCAGCAGCTTAGGACTCACCACCGGGGAGCTGTTTTTT
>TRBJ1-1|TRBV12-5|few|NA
CASGLGQANTEAFF
TGTGCTAGTGGTTTGGGGCAGGCGAACACTGAAGCTTTCTTT
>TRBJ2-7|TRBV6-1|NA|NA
CATGTSYEQYF
TGTGCCACTGGCACCTCCTACGAGCAGTACTTC
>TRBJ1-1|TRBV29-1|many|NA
CSVEESVTEAFF
TGCAGCGTTGAGGAGAGTGTTACTGAAGCTTTCTTT
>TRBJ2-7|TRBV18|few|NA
CASSPPTGTTEQYF
TGTGCCAGCTCACCACCAACAGGGACTACCGAGCAGTACTTC
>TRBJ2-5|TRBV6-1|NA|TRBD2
CASSGLAGVLETQYF
TGTGCCAGCAGTGGACTAGCGGGAGTCTTGGAGACCCAGTACTTC
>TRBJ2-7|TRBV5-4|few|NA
CASSLEGGDYEQYF
TGTGCCAGCAGCTTGGAGGGAGGAGACTACGAGCAGTACTTC
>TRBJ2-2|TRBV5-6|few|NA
CASSWRLVDTGELFF
TGTGCCAGCAGCTGGAGACTAGTCGACACCGGGGAGCTGTTTTTT